These 20 T cell receptor beta chains originate from one sample sequenced in a study of OX40 agonist ivuxolimab in advanced cancers. Receptor libraries were prepared by the immunoSEQ multiplex PCR assay. The table was pulled from immuneACCESS by TCRdb, which kept in-frame rearrangements only. Such tables lose some clones; where checked, under half of the loss comes from unresolved V genes, and the rest has no known cause. The sample table shows 55,000 to 75,000 clones, and about 91% are seen once. About 3.8% of the sample is held by the ten biggest clonotypes. This material consisted of CD4+ or CD8+ T cells sorted from blood, taken in a trial of the OX40 agonist ivuxolimab. All receptors derive from an adult with an advanced solid tumor such as melanoma, head and neck, liver or kidney cancer.

The chain has TRBV11-2 and TRBJ1-1; perhaps TRBD1 as D (5 bases). The germline V gene encodes CDR1 SGHAT and CDR2 FQNNGV. The CDR3 consists of 16 residues. V was pared by 4 bases and J by 7 bases, with 22 bases between. This CDR3 is CASSSPGGRGAGEAFF. The CDR3 DNA reads as TGTGCCAGCAGCTCCCCGGGCGGGCGAGGGGCCGGTGAAGCTTTCTTT.

This chain connects TRBV4-2 to TRBJ2-7; D is ambiguous. CDR1 and CDR2 (germline): LGHNA, YNFKEQ. This CDR3 is 14 amino acids long. V was pared by 0 bases and J by 5 bases, with 11 bases between. As DNA, the CDR3 is TGTGCCAGCAGCCAAGACAGGAGACCCGACGAGCAGTACTTC. As protein: CASSQDRRPDEQYF.

This clone has only a few counts. The chain recombines TRBV9 with TRBJ1-1; D gene uncertain. Looked up from germline, CDR1 is SGDLS and CDR2 is YYNGEE. The CDR3 contains 13 residues. V lost 3 bases to trimming and J lost 0 bases, with 6 bases between them. The CDR3 region is CASSAFLNTEAFF. In DNA form, the CDR3 reads TGTGCCAGCAGCGCCTTCCTGAACACTGAAGCTTTCTTT. The full variable domain, with the rest looked up from reference TRBV9 and TRBJ1-1, is DSGVTQTPKHLITATGQRVTLRCSPRSGDLSVYWYQQSLDQGLQFLIQYYNGEERAKGNILERFSAQQFPDLHSELNLSSLELGDSALYFCASSAFLNTEAFFGQGTRLTVV.

Remarks on this clone: The same CDR3 arises from other DNA sequences in this sample as well. This chain links TRBV19 with TRBJ2-7; TRBD1 matches 9 bases. The V segment lost 5 bases and the J segment 3 bases; nucleotides outside the gene matches: 2. Germline V gene data show CDR1 as LNHDA and CDR2 as SQIVND (reference sequence). CDR3 size: 13 residues. The CDR3 DNA reads as TGTGCCAGTAGTGCGGGACAGGGCTACGAGCAGTACTTC. It codes for CASSAGQGYEQYF.

This clone was seen once. The J gene is TRBJ1-5, the V gene TRBV4-2; 9 nucleotides line up with TRBD1. The germline V gene has CDR1 LGHNA and CDR2 YNFKEQ. V lost 4 bases to trimming and J lost 3 bases; unmatched junction nucleotides: 7. The CDR3 runs to 16 residues. The CDR3: CASSPGRQGVNQPQHF. The CDR3 DNA reads as TGTGCCAGCAGCCCAGGGAGACAGGGGGTCAATCAGCCCCAGCATTTT.

The rearrangement uses TRBV6-1 and TRBJ2-1; tentative D call: TRBD1 (5 bases). V was clipped by 1 base and J by 0 bases, with 10 bases between them. The CDR3 sequence is 16 residues long. CDR1 and CDR2 from the germline V gene are MNHNS and SASEGT. This CDR3 reads CASSEGVRVSYNEQFF. The CDR3 region has the DNA TGTGCCAGCAGTGAAGGGGTCAGGGTCTCCTACAATGAGCAGTTCTTC.

The chain links TRBV27 to TRBJ2-3; tentatively, D is TRBD1 (6 bases). V lost 3 bases and J lost 3, with 13 bases in between. Germline loops: CDR1 MNHEY, CDR2 SMNVEV (reference sequence). The CDR3 runs to 15 residues. The CDR3 bases are TGTGCCAGCAGTTTTCCAGGGGCCGGTACAGATACGCAGTATTTT. Translated: CASSFPGAGTDTQYF.

The chain is built from TRBV10-3 and TRBJ2-7; D perhaps matches TRBD1 (6 bases). The CDR3 is 11 amino acids. Trimming shortened V by 6 bases and J by 3 bases, and 6 bases separated the two germline ends. Germline values: CDR1 ENHRY, CDR2 SYGVKD. This chain's CDR3 is CAIRDSYEQYF. DNA of the CDR3: TGTGCCATCAGGGACAGCTACGAGCAGTACTTC.

This rearrangement joins TRBV2 to TRBJ2-7; 8 bases fit TRBD2. The V and J ends lost 8 bases and 2 bases, in that order; junction bases with no gene match: 8. Germline V gene sequence: CDR1 SNHLY, CDR2 FYNNEI. The CDR3 totals 14 residues. CDR3 in amino acids: CASAPAGGPYEQYF. DNA for the CDR3: TGTGCCAGCGCGCCGGCGGGAGGCCCCTACGAGCAGTACTTC. Looking up the rest from reference TRBV2 and TRBJ2-7 gives the full variable domain: EPEVTQTPSHQVTQMGQEVILRCVPISNHLYFYWYRQILGQKVEFLVSFYNNEISEKSEIFDDQFSVERPDGSNFTLKIRSTKLEDSAMYFCASAPAGGPYEQYFGPGTRLTVT.

The rearrangement links TRBV4-1 to TRBJ1-5; D is possibly TRBD1 (5 bases). V lost 2 bases and J lost 7, with 15 bases in between. The CDR3 runs to 15 residues. Germline values: CDR1 MGHRA, CDR2 YSYEKL. The CDR3, as DNA: TGCGCCAGCAGCCAAAACACAGGCTTAGGCCAGCCCCAGCATTTT. This gives the protein CASSQNTGLGQPQHF.

This CDR3 reads CASSRGPEGNQPQHF. The CDR3, as DNA: TGCGCCAGCTCGCGGGGGCCCGAAGGGAATCAGCCCCAGCATTTT. V and J are TRBV5-1 and TRBJ1-5, with D perhaps matching TRBD1 (6 bases). V lost 7 bases, J lost 4 bases, and 18 bases lay in between. CDR3 size: 15 residues. Germline CDR1 is SGHRS and CDR2 is YFSETQ. The full variable domain, with the rest looked up from reference TRBV5-1 and TRBJ1-5, is KAGVTQTPRYLIKTRGQQVTLSCSPISGHRSVSWYQQTPGQGLQFLFEYFSETQRNKGNFPGRFSGRQFSNSRSEMNVSTLELGDSALYLCASSRGPEGNQPQHFGDGTRLSIL.

J is TRBJ1-3 and V is TRBV27, with D possibly TRBD1 on 5 matching bases. Germline-derived CDR1 and CDR2 are MNHEY and SMNVEV (reference sequence). The CDR3 length is 15 residues. Trimming stripped 5 bases from V and 4 bases from J, with 15 bases between. CDR3 region: CASSPSQGHGNTIYF. In nucleotides, the CDR3 is TGTGCCAGCAGTCCAAGTCAGGGTCACGGAAACACCATATATTTT.

The chain recombines TRBV6-6 with TRBJ1-6, with no clear D. Germline assignment: CDR1 MNHNY and CDR2 SVGAGI (reference sequence). The CDR3 contains 15 residues. V was shortened by 8 bases and J by 0 bases, with 11 bases between the two germline ends. The chain's CDR3 is CASVDRFSYNSPLHF. DNA of the CDR3: TGTGCCAGCGTTGATCGTTTCTCCTATAATTCACCCCTCCACTTT.

The J gene is TRBJ2-7, the V gene TRBV27; 8 bases align to TRBD1. The CDR3 length is 15 residues. In germline, CDR1 is MNHEY, CDR2 SMNVEV (reference sequence). Trimming took 2 bases from V and 1 from J; bases not matched to a gene: 4. This CDR3 is CASSLRTGGSYEQYF. The DNA of the CDR3 is TGTGCCAGCAGTTTAAGAACAGGGGGTTCCTACGAGCAGTACTTC.

Here the CDR3 DNA reads TGCGCCAGCAGCCAAAGGGACAGGGTCACAGATACGCAGTATTTT. Encoded protein: CASSQRDRVTDTQYF. The chain uses TRBV4-3 and TRBJ2-3; TRBD1 aligns across 9 bases. Germline V lookup: CDR1 LGHNA, CDR2 YSLEER. CDR3 length equals 15 residues. With V trimmed by 2 bases and J by 2 bases, 2 bases remained unmatched.

The V and J genes are TRBV27 and TRBJ2-1; possible D gene TRBD1, 5 bases. In germline, CDR1 is MNHEY, CDR2 SMNVEV (reference sequence). V was clipped by 0 bases and J by 8 bases, with 11 bases between them. This CDR3 contains 14 residues. Written as DNA, the CDR3 is TGTGCCAGCAGTTTATCGATTAGCAGGGATGAGCAGTTCTTC. It is translated as CASSLSISRDEQFF.

V gene TRBV13 combines with J gene TRBJ1-1, with TRBD1 as a possible D gene (5 bases). Between the trimmed V and J ends, which lost 0 bases and 4 bases, there was a span of 9 bases. In germline, CDR1 is PRHDT, CDR2 FYEKMQ (reference sequence). This CDR3 is 14 amino acids long. CDR3 sequence: CASSLGREGTEAFF. CDR3 nucleotides: TGTGCCAGCAGCTTAGGCAGGGAGGGCACTGAAGCTTTCTTT.

This clone was observed once. V and J are TRBV4-1 and TRBJ2-5; 7 bases map to TRBD1. The CDR3 loop spans 15 amino acids. The junction had 8 bases not matched to a gene; V was cut back by 3 bases and J by 4 bases. Germline V CDR1 and CDR2: MGHRA, YSYEKL. CDR3 sequence reads: CASSQYRGGGETQYF. The CDR3 DNA follows: TGCGCCAGCAGCCAGTACAGGGGTGGGGGAGAGACCCAGTACTTC.

The CDR3 region is CASSQAIAGGGTGELFF. CDR3 nucleotide sequence: TGCGCCAGCAGCCAAGCCATAGCGGGAGGGGGCACCGGGGAGCTGTTTTTT. The chain employs TRBV4-3 and TRBJ2-2, with 11 bases fitting TRBD2. The V segment lost 1 base and the J segment 4 bases; nucleotides outside the gene matches: 5. This CDR3 has 17 residues. Germline lookup yields CDR1 LGHNA and CDR2 YSLEER.

This chain links TRBV9 with TRBJ2-3; D unresolved. In germline, CDR1 is SGDLS, CDR2 YYNGEE. Trimming left V 4 bases short and J 0 bases short, with 6 bases between. This CDR3 is 13 amino acids long. CDR3 region: CASSLTSTDTQYF. In nucleotides, the CDR3 is TGTGCCAGCAGCCTCACTAGCACAGATACGCAGTATTTT. The entire variable domain, with the rest obtained from reference TRBV9 and TRBJ2-3, is as follows: DSGVTQTPKHLITATGQRVTLRCSPRSGDLSVYWYQQSLDQGLQFLIQYYNGEERAKGNILERFSAQQFPDLHSELNLSSLELGDSALYFCASSLTSTDTQYFGPGTRLTVL.